This T cell receptor (beta chain) was captured in a study of Ad26.COV2.S vaccination and SARS-CoV-2 variants. This CDR3 region has 15 residues. Germline V gene sequence: CDR1 SEHNR, CDR2 FQNEAQ (reference sequence). The germline V and J ends were trimmed by 3 bases and 0 bases, with 10 bases remaining between them. Using immunoSEQ multiplex PCR, the repertoire was profiled, and TCRdb retains in-frame clones only, with some absent. This sample has some 350,000 clones; 75% to 90% occur once, and the top ten carry around 5%. As for treatment: about 20 received Ad26.COV2.S at low or high dose, single or two shots; 5 received placebo; per-sample allocation not given. The investigators took samples on day 63 after the first vaccine or placebo injection.

The clonotype originates from a person between 18 and 65 years old who received the Ad26.COV2.S COVID-19 vaccine or a placebo. The chain is built from TRBV7-9 and TRBJ2-3; D tentatively fits TRBD1 or TRBD2 (5 bases each). Sequences were derived from peripheral blood, sampled in a trial of Ad26.COV2.S vaccine versus placebo. CDR3: CASSLDWTSTDTQYF. The CDR3 nucleotides are TGTGCCAGCAGCTTGGACTGGACAAGCACAGATACGCAGTATTTT.